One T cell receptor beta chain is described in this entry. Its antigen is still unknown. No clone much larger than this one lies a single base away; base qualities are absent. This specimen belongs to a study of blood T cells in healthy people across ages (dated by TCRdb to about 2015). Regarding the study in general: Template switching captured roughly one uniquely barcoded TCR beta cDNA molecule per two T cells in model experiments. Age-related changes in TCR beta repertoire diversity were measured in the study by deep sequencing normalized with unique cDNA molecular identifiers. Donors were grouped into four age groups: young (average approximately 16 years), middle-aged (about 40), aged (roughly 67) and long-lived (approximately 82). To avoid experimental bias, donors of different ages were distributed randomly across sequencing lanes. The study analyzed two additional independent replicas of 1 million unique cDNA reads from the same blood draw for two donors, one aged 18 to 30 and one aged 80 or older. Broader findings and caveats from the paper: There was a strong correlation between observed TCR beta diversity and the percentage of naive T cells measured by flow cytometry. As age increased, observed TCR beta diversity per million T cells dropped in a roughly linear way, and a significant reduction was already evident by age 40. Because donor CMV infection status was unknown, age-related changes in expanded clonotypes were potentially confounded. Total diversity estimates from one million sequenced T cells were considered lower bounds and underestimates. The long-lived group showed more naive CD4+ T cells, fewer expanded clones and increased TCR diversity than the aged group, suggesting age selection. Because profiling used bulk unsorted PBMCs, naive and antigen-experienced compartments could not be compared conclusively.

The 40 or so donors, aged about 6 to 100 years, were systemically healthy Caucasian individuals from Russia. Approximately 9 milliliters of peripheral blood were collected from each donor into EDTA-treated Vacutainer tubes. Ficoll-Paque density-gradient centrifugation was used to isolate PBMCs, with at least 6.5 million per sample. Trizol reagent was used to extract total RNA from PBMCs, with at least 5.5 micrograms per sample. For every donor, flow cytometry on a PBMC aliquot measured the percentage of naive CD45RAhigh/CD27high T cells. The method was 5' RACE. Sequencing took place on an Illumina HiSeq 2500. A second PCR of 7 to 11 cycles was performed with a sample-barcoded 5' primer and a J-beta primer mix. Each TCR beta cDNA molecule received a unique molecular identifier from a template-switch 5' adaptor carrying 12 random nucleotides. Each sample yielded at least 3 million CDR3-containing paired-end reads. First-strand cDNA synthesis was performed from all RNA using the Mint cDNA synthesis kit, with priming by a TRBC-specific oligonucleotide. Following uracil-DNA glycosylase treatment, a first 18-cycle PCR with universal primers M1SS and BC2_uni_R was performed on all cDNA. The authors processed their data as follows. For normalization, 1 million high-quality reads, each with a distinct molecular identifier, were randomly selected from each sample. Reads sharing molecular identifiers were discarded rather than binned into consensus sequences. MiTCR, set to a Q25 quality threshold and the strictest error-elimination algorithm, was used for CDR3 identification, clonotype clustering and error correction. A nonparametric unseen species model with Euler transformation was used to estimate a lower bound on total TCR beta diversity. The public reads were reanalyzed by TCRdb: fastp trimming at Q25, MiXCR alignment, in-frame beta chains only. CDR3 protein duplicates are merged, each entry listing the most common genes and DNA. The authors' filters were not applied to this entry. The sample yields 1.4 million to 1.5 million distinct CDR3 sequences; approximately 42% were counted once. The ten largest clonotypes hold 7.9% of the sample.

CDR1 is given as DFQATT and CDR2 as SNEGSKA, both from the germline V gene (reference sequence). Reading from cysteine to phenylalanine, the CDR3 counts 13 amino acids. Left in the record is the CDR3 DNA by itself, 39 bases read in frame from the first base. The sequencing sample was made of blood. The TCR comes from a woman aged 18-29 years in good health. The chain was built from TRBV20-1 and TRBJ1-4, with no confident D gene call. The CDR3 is CTYLTQCNEKLFF. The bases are TGCACCTACCTGACACAGTGTAATGAAAAACTGTTTTTT.